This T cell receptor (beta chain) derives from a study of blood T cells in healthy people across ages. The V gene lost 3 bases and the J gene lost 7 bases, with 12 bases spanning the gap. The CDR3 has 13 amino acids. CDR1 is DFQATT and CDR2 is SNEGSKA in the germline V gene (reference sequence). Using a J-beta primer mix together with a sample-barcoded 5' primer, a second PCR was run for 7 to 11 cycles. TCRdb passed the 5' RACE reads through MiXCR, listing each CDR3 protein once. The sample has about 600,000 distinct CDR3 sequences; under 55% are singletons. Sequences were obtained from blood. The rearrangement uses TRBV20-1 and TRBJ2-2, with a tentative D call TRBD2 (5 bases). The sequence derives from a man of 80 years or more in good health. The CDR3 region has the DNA TGCAGTGCTAGCCGGGGAGAGGTCGGGGAGCTGTTTTTT. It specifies CSASRGEVGELFF.